Detailed here is one T cell receptor (beta chain). This record belongs to a study of shared clonotypes between healthy human individuals. CD45RO-negative cells were positively selected for CCR7, leaving out terminally differentiated effector memory CD45RA+ cells. As handled by the study authors: Without quality scores, immunoSEQ junctional reads could not be filtered like full-length reads. Method: immunoSEQ multiplex PCR; TCRdb's copy keeps in-frame clones and lacks some. D and trimming come from the DNA, and the V and J calls and clone size come from that table. The data hold around 2,100,000 clones, with about 95% observed a single time. The source material was naive CD8+ T cells sorted from blood. The clonotype comes from a man aged 18 to 29 in good health.

CDR3 sequence: CASWKLNEQYF. In DNA, the CDR3 is TGTGCCAGCTGGAAGTTGAACGAGCAGTACTTC. V usage is TRBV6-1 and J usage is TRBJ2-7; D is uncertain. Trimming took off 8 bases at V and 5 bases at J, with 10 bases between the two ends. This CDR3 spans 11 amino acids. Germline V CDR1 and CDR2: MNHNS, SASEGT.